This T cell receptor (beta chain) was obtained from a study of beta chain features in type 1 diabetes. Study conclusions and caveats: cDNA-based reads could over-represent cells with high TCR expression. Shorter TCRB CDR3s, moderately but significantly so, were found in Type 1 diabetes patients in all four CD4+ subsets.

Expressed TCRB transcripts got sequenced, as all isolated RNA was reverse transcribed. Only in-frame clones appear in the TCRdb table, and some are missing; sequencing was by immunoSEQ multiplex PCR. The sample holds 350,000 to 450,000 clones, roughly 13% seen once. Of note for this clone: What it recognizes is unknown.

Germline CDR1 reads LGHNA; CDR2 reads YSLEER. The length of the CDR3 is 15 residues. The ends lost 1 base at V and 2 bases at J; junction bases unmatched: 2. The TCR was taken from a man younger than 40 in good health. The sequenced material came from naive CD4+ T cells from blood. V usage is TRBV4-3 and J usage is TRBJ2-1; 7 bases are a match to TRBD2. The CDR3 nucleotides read TGCGCCAGCAGCCAAGCTAGCGGTACCTACAATGAGCAGTTCTTC. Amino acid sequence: CASSQASGTYNEQFF.